This T cell receptor (beta chain) stems from a study of blood T cell repertoires in COVID-19 (dated by TCRdb to about 2020). With regard to the full study: Samples from collaborators originated in the United States, Italy and Spain and spanned both the acute and convalescent phases of COVID-19. The material from the prospective study consisted of cDNA or gDNA derived from T cells, B-cell-depleted T cells, or PBMCs. Deeply sampled blood TCRbeta repertoires from subjects exposed to, actively infected with, or recovered from COVID-19 were included in the dataset. A freely available public database, intended as a resource for researchers studying the immune response to SARS-CoV-2, is where the repertoires were released. Samples came from the ongoing ImmuneRACE study (first 160 participants) plus 1,254 subjects from 6 global collaborators. A de-identified subject ID, COVID-19 status, age in years and sex were almost always included in the sample metadata. Where HLA class I and class II types were available, the types were taken from metadata supplied by the sample provider, not from assay-based typing.

Each collaborating institution followed its own protocols to collect whole blood in K2EDTA tubes. For TCRbeta analysis, collaborators shipped samples as frozen whole blood, isolated PBMCs, or DNA extracted from either of those sample types. For this clone: The clone's antigen remains unknown. There are no base qualities to consult, and no much larger clone falls within one base.

The immunoSEQ Assay, a bias-controlled multiplex PCR, was used to amplify TCRbeta CDR3 regions from genomic DNA. For the original study's pipeline: Nucleated cell counts per sample were estimated from amplification of reference gene primers within the assay. To quantify the absolute abundance of each unique TCRbeta CDR3 rearrangement, sequence reads were collapsed and filtered. Productive Simpson clonality was computed per sample as the square root of Simpson's diversity index over productive rearrangements. TCRdb limited this immuneACCESS table to in-frame rearrangements with V and J called. A share of clones is missing; checked studies link under half to unresolved V genes, and the rest is unexplained. The V and J calls and clone size were taken over from that table, and D and trimming were inferred from the DNA. This sample is represented by under 150,000 clones; more than 75% of them were singletons. 3.5% to 5.5% of the sample is taken by the ten largest.

From its cysteine to its phenylalanine, the CDR3 spans 13 amino acids. Only the CDR3 DNA stays, 39 bases, in frame from base 1. In the germline V gene, CDR1 corresponds to MNHEY and CDR2 to SVGAGI. Trimming takes 0 bases from V and 7 bases from J, and the germline ends sit 9 bases apart. What the research found in general, with its limitations: The amount of clinical and demographic metadata varied by source and participant and was provided uncurated.

The chain uses TRBV6-5 and TRBJ1-1, with the D gene call left open. What was sequenced was peripheral blood. This sequence was found in a middle-aged woman with acute or convalescent COVID-19. Here is the DNA: TGTGCCAGCAGTTACTCCGGGGAGGATGAAGCTTTCTTT. Its coded protein is CASSYSGEDEAFF.